A selection of T cell receptor beta chains follows, all from one sample in a study of cytotoxic CD8 clonotypes in ibrutinib-treated CLL. The assay was immunoSEQ multiplex PCR, and TCRdb's table has in-frame clones only and misses some. The sample includes about 130,000 clones, around 85% of them seen just once. This sample comprised PBMCs, obtained after 24 months of ibrutinib treatment. The receptors derive from a human donor with chronic lymphocytic leukemia. Each CDR3 is given with its conserved first and last residue. A D gene is named only where the DNA matches it firmly. Clone size is given for some rows only: seen once, a few or many times, or a class if the clone is expanded.

V	size	J	D	DNA	CDR3
TRBV6-5	once	TRBJ2-2	TRBD2	TGTGCCAGCAGTTACGGACTAGCGGGAAACACCGGGGAGCTGTTTTTT	CASSYGLAGNTGELFF
TRBV6-1	NA	TRBJ2-7	TRBD1	TGTGCCAGCAGTGAATATACAGGGGTACACTACGAGCAGTACTTC	CASSEYTGVHYEQYF
TRBV5-6	NA	TRBJ2-5	TRBD1	TGTGCCAGCAGCTTGAGGACAGGGGTTGGGGAGACCCAGTACTTC	CASSLRTGVGETQYF
TRBV7-2	NA	TRBJ2-7	TRBD1	TGTGCCAGCAGTAGACAGGGGGATATTCGGCAGTTCGAGCAGTACTTC	CASSRQGDIRQFEQYF
TRBV7-2	NA	TRBJ2-5	NA	TGTGCCAGCAGTCCGACGTCCGGGGGAACGGAGACCCAGTACTTC	CASSPTSGGTETQYF
TRBV5-4	NA	TRBJ2-1	NA	TGTGCCAGCAGCTTGGGCGGACCCACCTACAATGAGCAGTTCTTC	CASSLGGPTYNEQFF
TRBV5-1	once	TRBJ2-2	TRBD2	TGCGCCAGCAGCTTGGGTTGGCTAGCGGGAGATAACACCGGGGAGCTGTTTTTT	CASSLGWLAGDNTGELFF
TRBV2	once	TRBJ1-2	NA	TGTGCCAGCAGTGAGGGACCGTATGGCTACACCTTC	CASSEGPYGYTF
TRBV6-5	NA	TRBJ2-7	NA	TGTGCCAGCAGTTACTCCCACGGCGAGCAGTACTTC	CASSYSHGEQYF
TRBV4-2	NA	TRBJ2-7	NA	TGTGCCAGCAGCCAGAGAGGGGCGGGGGAGCAGTACTTC	CASSQRGAGEQYF
TRBV19	NA	TRBJ2-1	NA	TGTGCCAGTAGTGCACCAGGGTCCGGCTACAATGAGCAGTTCTTC	CASSAPGSGYNEQFF
TRBV19	few	TRBJ1-1	NA	TGTGCCAGTAGTATAGGGTCGGGCACTGAAGCTTTCTTT	CASSIGSGTEAFF
TRBV7-2	NA	TRBJ2-5	TRBD2	TGTGCCACCACCCCTCCCCAAGCGGGGGGAAGGGAGACCCAGTACTTC	CATTPPQAGGRETQYF
TRBV5-1	NA	TRBJ1-1	TRBD1	TGCGCCAGCAGCACGGACAGGGCGAACACTGAAGCTTTCTTT	CASSTDRANTEAFF
TRBV4-3	NA	TRBJ1-1	TRBD1	TGCGCCAGCAGCCAAGATCGGGACAGGGAGGCTGAAGCTTTCTTT	CASSQDRDREAEAFF
TRBV30	NA	TRBJ1-6	NA	TGTGCCTGGAGTGTAACGGGGCCCGCCAGGGCGTCACCCCTCCACTTT	CAWSVTGPARASPLHF
TRBV5-6	NA	TRBJ2-7	NA	TGTGCCAGCAGCTTGGTGGGCTACGAGCAGTACTTC	CASSLVGYEQYF
TRBV2	NA	TRBJ2-2	NA	TGTGCCAGCAGTTTAGGGGGGCGAGAGCTGTTTTTT	CASSLGGRELFF
TRBV10-3	NA	TRBJ2-3	TRBD2	TGTGCCATCCAGACTAGCGGGGGGGCAAATACGCAGTATTTT	CAIQTSGGANTQYF
TRBV2	few	TRBJ2-3	NA	TGTGCCAGCATCGGTTACCGCGGAGATACGCAGTATTTT	CASIGYRGDTQYF
TRBV7-2	NA	TRBJ1-1	NA	TGTGCCAGCTGGGGTGGGTCGGGGTTTGAAGCTTTCTTT	CASWGGSGFEAFF
TRBV30	NA	TRBJ2-6	TRBD2	TGTGCCTGGAGTGTAAGGCGGGGGTCTGGGGCCAACGTCCTGACTTTC	CAWSVRRGSGANVLTF
TRBV14	NA	TRBJ1-2	NA	TGTGCCAGCAGCCAAGTGGGTGGCCGCTTCGTTGGCTACACCTTC	CASSQVGGRFVGYTF
TRBV28	NA	TRBJ2-7	TRBD1	TGTGCCAGCAGTACGACAGGGCGTCTACTTTCGAAAACCTACGAGCAGTACTTC	CASSTTGRLLSKTYEQYF